Below are 14 T cell receptor beta chains sequenced from a single sample in a study of blood T cells in healthy people across ages. A sample-barcoded 5' primer and a J-beta primer mix were used in a second PCR of roughly 7 to 11 cycles. MiXCR, run by TCRdb on the 5' RACE reads, gives a single entry per CDR3 protein. The repertoire has about 930,000 distinct CDR3 sequences, 25% to 35% of them found once; the top ten carry 10%. This sample was shared with a second study, whose subject was T cells of mothers and their children.

Material for sequencing was blood. The receptor source for this set is a woman aged 35 to 49 in good health.

The table lists this clonotype with a few counts. The chain carries TRBV28 and TRBJ1-1; D is undetermined. This CDR3 comprises 17 residues. The ends were cut back, 3 bases at V and 0 bases at J, with 17 bases in the middle. Germline assignment: CDR1 MDHEN and CDR2 SYDVKM. The CDR3 DNA reads as TGTGCCAGCAGTTTCGTTAGAGTCGGGAAAATGAACACTGAAGCTTTCTTT. Protein product: CASSFVRVGKMNTEAFF.

This chain links TRBV20-1 with TRBJ1-6; possible D gene TRBD1, 6 bases. Trimming removed 1 base from V and 0 bases from J, with 10 bases in between. The CDR3 has 16 residues. The germline CDR1 and CDR2 sequences are DFQATT and SNEGSKA (reference sequence). CDR3: CSARGKGGSYNSPLHF. In DNA form, the CDR3 reads TGCAGTGCTAGAGGCAAAGGGGGCTCCTATAATTCACCCCTCCACTTT.

This clonotype was detected a few times. The rearrangement uses TRBV6-4 and TRBJ2-3; D is tentatively TRBD1 or TRBD2 (5 bases each). Per germline, CDR1 MRHNA and CDR2 SNTAGT. V was cut by 2 bases and J by 1 base, with 7 bases left in between. The CDR3 covers 14 residues. CDR3 amino acids: CASSDGTGTDTQYF. CDR3 DNA sequence: TGTGCCAGCAGTGACGGGACCGGCACAGATACGCAGTATTTT.

Only one count was recorded for this clonotype. J is TRBJ1-6 and V is TRBV7-9, with D unclear. CDR1 and CDR2 from the germline V gene are SEHNR and FQNEAQ (reference sequence). The V gene lost 4 bases and the J gene lost 11 bases, with 18 bases spanning the gap. This CDR3 contains 15 residues. The CDR3 DNA reads TGTGCCAGCAGCTCCTTCGACCCAATCACGGCACCCCTCCACTTT. Protein sequence: CASSSFDPITAPLHF.

This clonotype appeared many times. The V and J genes are TRBV7-2 and TRBJ2-3; 8 bases agree with TRBD2. Germline CDR1 is SGHTA and CDR2 is FQGNSA. The CDR3 covers 15 residues. Trimming took 2 bases from V and 2 from J; bases not matched to a gene: 3. CDR3 DNA: TGTGCCAGCAGCTTACGCGGGGGGAACACAGATACGCAGTATTTT. This translates into CASSLRGGNTDTQYF.

The chain is built from TRBV10-3 and TRBJ2-3, with a weak D call TRBD1 (6 bases). This CDR3 has 12 amino acids. Trimming cost V 10 bases and J 4 bases, with 12 bases left between them. Germline V gives CDR1 ENHRY, CDR2 SYGVKD. This CDR3 is CATLSGADTQYF. For the CDR3, the DNA is TGTGCCACACTCTCAGGGGCAGATACGCAGTATTTT.

The chain has TRBV29-1 and TRBJ2-3; no reliable D call. The V gene's germline CDR1 is SQVTM and CDR2 ANQGSEA. The CDR3 consists of 13 residues. Trimming stripped 7 bases from V and 3 bases from J, with 14 bases between. The CDR3 loop is CSADRGLTDTQYF. The CDR3 DNA is TGCAGCGCCGACCGTGGTCTAACAGATACGCAGTATTTT.

The CDR3 here is CASTSGGRETQYF. In DNA form, the CDR3 reads TGTGCCAGCACTAGCGGGGGTCGCGAGACCCAGTACTTC. The J gene is TRBJ2-5, the V gene TRBV2; 10 nucleotides align to TRBD2. Germline V gives CDR1 SNHLY, CDR2 FYNNEI. CDR3 length equals 13 residues. Trimming at V came to 7 bases and at J to 5 bases, leaving 4 bases not matched to a gene. Supplemented by reference TRBV2 and TRBJ2-5, the full variable domain reads EPEVTQTPSHQVTQMGQEVILRCVPISNHLYFYWYRQILGQKVEFLVSFYNNEISEKSEIFDDQFSVERPDGSNFTLKIRSTKLEDSAMYFCASTSGGRETQYFGPGTRLLVL.

A few counts support this clonotype. The rearrangement uses TRBV15 and TRBJ1-5; D unresolved. The CDR3 contains 13 residues. Trimming cost V 4 bases and J 9 bases, with 13 bases left between them. In germline, CDR1 is LNHNV, CDR2 YYDKDF (reference sequence). For the CDR3, the DNA is TGTGCCACCAGCAACCCCACCTTAGGGCCCCAGCATTTT. Its protein product is CATSNPTLGPQHF.

The rearrangement uses TRBV6-2 or TRBV6-3 and TRBJ2-1; D perhaps matches TRBD1 (6 bases). This CDR3 is 15 amino acids long. V shed 7 bases and J shed 4 bases, with 17 bases lying between them. CDR1 is MNHEY and CDR2 is SVGEGT in the germline V gene. The chain's CDR3 is CASKVPQRGYNEQFF. The CDR3 DNA reads as TGTGCCAGCAAAGTCCCGCAGAGGGGGTACAATGAGCAGTTCTTC.

This clonotype was detected only a few times. The chain combines TRBV10-3 with TRBJ2-2; D unclear. Germline V gene data show CDR1 as ENHRY and CDR2 as SYGVKD. The CDR3 is 16 amino acids. Trimming left V 0 bases short and J 0 bases short, with 8 bases between. The CDR3 nucleotides are TGTGCCATCAGTGAGTCTGGGGTCGCGAACACCGGGGAGCTGTTTTTT. Translation gives CAISESGVANTGELFF.

This clonotype appeared a few times. The V and J genes are TRBV9 and TRBJ2-7; D remains unclear. V shed 0 bases and J shed 2 bases, with 9 bases lying between them. There are 14 residues in the CDR3. The germline V gene encodes CDR1 SGDLS and CDR2 YYNGEE. CDR3 nucleotide sequence: TGTGCCAGCAGCGTAGAGTACGGTACCTACGAGCAGTACTTC. Translation: CASSVEYGTYEQYF.

The sample holds many counts of this clonotype. This chain connects TRBV29-1 to TRBJ1-4, with 9 bases matching TRBD1. The CDR3 has 11 residues. V lost 6 bases, J lost 14 bases, and 7 bases stayed unmatched. Per the germline V gene, CDR1 is SQVTM and CDR2 is ANQGSEA. The CDR3 DNA follows: TGCAGCGTCCAGACGACAGGGGGGCTGTTTTTT. This codes for CSVQTTGGLFF.

Only a few counts were recorded for this clonotype. A read error may account for a junction end that differs from germline. The chain uses TRBV5-6 and TRBJ2-3; D call uncertain. Looked up from germline, CDR1 is SGHDT and CDR2 is YYEEEE. This CDR3 is 14 amino acids long. In DNA, the CDR3 is TGTGCCAGCAGCTCGGACCCGTCCTCGGATATGCAGTATTTT. Its translation is CASSSDPSSDMQYF.